This T cell receptor beta chain was captured in a study of radiotherapy plus CTLA-4 blockade in lung cancer. Clones were sequenced by immunoSEQ multiplex PCR, and TCRdb holds only the in-frame ones, with some missing. The data show tens of thousands of clones, approximately 62% seen once. The CDR3 has 14 amino acids. Germline V gene lookup returns CDR1 MNHEY and CDR2 SMNVEV (reference sequence). Unmatched junction bases numbered 8, after V lost 6 bases and J lost 8 bases. The chain links TRBV27 to TRBJ2-7, with TRBD2 matching 12 bases. The sample was peripheral blood, taken from a patient treated with radiotherapy plus ipilimumab. This clonotype was obtained from a human donor with non-small cell lung cancer who had a partial response to radiotherapy plus ipilimumab. CDR3 sequence (DNA): TGTGCCAGCAGACTCCGACTAGCGGGAGCTCAGCAGTACTTC. Translated: CASRLRLAGAQQYF.